These 29 T cell receptor beta chains originate from one sample sequenced in a study of T cell responses to AZD1222 COVID-19 vaccine. Measured with immunoSEQ multiplex PCR; TCRdb has only the in-frame clones, and not every one. The data contain hundreds of thousands of clones, around 93% of them singletons. The material sequenced was peripheral blood, taken 28 days after the second AZD1222 dose. The receptor set was obtained from an adult who received the AZD1222 COVID-19 vaccine.

V and J are TRBV28 and TRBJ2-1; perhaps D is TRBD1 or TRBD2 (5 bases each). This CDR3 is 18 amino acids long. CDR1 and CDR2 from the germline V gene are MDHEN and SYDVKM. Deletions cut 6 bases from V and 0 bases from J, with 21 bases between. The CDR3 DNA sequence: TGTGCCAGCAGCTTACCGACGAGAGGGGTTTCCTCCTACAATGAGCAGTTCTTC. It translates to CASSLPTRGVSSYNEQFF.

This sequence joins TRBV5-1 and TRBJ1-1; TRBD1 is a possible D gene (5 bases). Per the germline V gene, CDR1 is SGHRS and CDR2 is YFSETQ. Trimming cost V 0 bases and J 10 bases, with 22 bases left between them. The CDR3 extends over 16 amino acids. CDR3 in DNA: TGCGCCAGCAGCTTGGCCGCTTCGTATGAGGGACGGATAGCTTTCTTT. Translated, it gives CASSLAASYEGRIAFF.

The DNA for the CDR3 is TGTGCCAGCAGCGTAGGAGTGGCCCTAATCGGGGAGCTGTTTTTT. Translation gives CASSVGVALIGELFF. The chain recombines TRBV9 with TRBJ2-2, with D unresolved. The CDR3 covers 15 residues. The ends were cut back, 0 bases at V and 7 bases at J, with 13 bases in the middle. CDR1 and CDR2 (germline): SGDLS, YYNGEE.

The V call is TRBV9, the J call TRBJ2-2; 8 bases line up with TRBD1. Germline CDR1 and CDR2: SGDLS and YYNGEE. V dropped 1 base and J dropped 0; count of bases not matched to a gene: 2. The length of the CDR3 is 16 residues. DNA for the CDR3: TGTGCCAGCAGCGTACAGGGGGCCTCGAACACCGGGGAGCTGTTTTTT. Its translation is CASSVQGASNTGELFF.

The V and J genes are TRBV2 and TRBJ2-7; 8 nucleotides agree with TRBD2. V shed 7 bases, J shed 11 bases, and the junction held 13 bases outside the gene matches. The CDR3 contains 13 residues. Germline V gene lookup returns CDR1 SNHLY and CDR2 FYNNEI. CDR3 sequence: CASKKGAGGLKYF. The DNA of the CDR3 is TGTGCCAGCAAAAAAGGGGCGGGGGGCCTCAAGTACTTC.

The chain has TRBV5-1 and TRBJ1-2; D possibly corresponds to TRBD1 (6 bases). There are 15 residues in the CDR3. Germline assignment: CDR1 SGHRS and CDR2 YFSETQ. Trimming cost V 3 bases and J 0 bases, with 12 bases left between them. CDR3 DNA: TGCGCCAGCAGCTCCCGAGGACAGCCTAACTATGGCTACACCTTC. Its protein is CASSSRGQPNYGYTF.

This clone was seen once. The chain carries TRBV28 and TRBJ1-5, with unresolved D. The V end lost 3 bases, the J end lost 4 bases, and 10 bases lay between the germline ends. The length of the CDR3 is 14 residues. Germline assignment: CDR1 MDHEN and CDR2 SYDVKM. The CDR3: CASSFSLTNQPQHF. The CDR3 DNA is TGTGCCAGCAGTTTCAGCCTGACGAATCAGCCCCAGCATTTT.

The chain joins TRBV2 to TRBJ2-5; 8 positions agree with TRBD1. CDR3 length equals 15 residues. V gave up 5 bases and J gave up 2 bases; unmatched junction bases: 7. Germline CDR1 is SNHLY and CDR2 is FYNNEI. CDR3: CASSWQGAPQETQYF. The DNA for the CDR3 is TGTGCCAGCAGTTGGCAGGGGGCTCCGCAAGAGACCCAGTACTTC.

The gene calls are TRBV19 and TRBJ2-5; TRBD2 agrees at 12 bases. Germline CDR1 LNHDA, CDR2 SQIVND (reference sequence). CDR3 length: 15 amino acids. The V gene end was trimmed by 6 bases and the J gene end by 5 bases; junction bases not matched to a gene: 7. The CDR3 region has the DNA TGTGCCAGTAGCCGACTAGCGGGAGTCGGGGAGACCCAGTACTTC. This sequence encodes CASSRLAGVGETQYF. The full variable domain, with the rest looked up from reference TRBV19 and TRBJ2-5, is DGGITQSPKYLFRKEGQNVTLSCEQNLNHDAMYWYRQDPGQGLRLIYYSQIVNDFQKGDIAEGYSVSREKKESFPLTVTSAQKNPTAFYLCASSRLAGVGETQYFGPGTRLLVL.

This clone was seen only once. This chain connects TRBV11-2 to TRBJ1-2, with TRBD1 identical over 7 bases. V lost 5 bases to trimming and J lost 0 bases; unmatched junction nucleotides: 3. The CDR3 has 14 amino acids. The germline gives CDR1 SGHAT, CDR2 FQNNGV. CDR3 amino acids: CASSPGTANYGYTF. CDR3 DNA sequence: TGTGCCAGCAGCCCGGGGACAGCTAACTATGGCTACACCTTC.

The chain joins TRBV6-2 or TRBV6-3 to TRBJ1-1; D perhaps matches TRBD1 (5 bases). With 0 bases removed from V and 5 bases from J, the gap between germline ends came to 16 bases. This CDR3 has 16 residues. Germline V CDR1 and CDR2: MNHEY, SVGEGT. The CDR3 region is CASSYSQGGWRTEAFF. In DNA, the CDR3 is TGTGCCAGCAGTTACTCGCAGGGTGGTTGGAGGACTGAAGCTTTCTTT.

V usage is TRBV6-2 or TRBV6-3 and J usage is TRBJ1-1; D remains ambiguous. CDR1 is MNHEY, CDR2 SVGEGT, per germline. This CDR3 has 16 amino acids. The V end was cut by 5 bases, the J end by 2 bases, with 18 bases between. The CDR3 is CASSPPGFQANTEAFF. For the CDR3, the DNA is TGTGCCAGCAGTCCCCCGGGATTTCAGGCTAACACTGAAGCTTTCTTT.

The chain is built from TRBV5-6 and TRBJ2-1; D is ambiguous. V was pared by 0 bases and J by 5 bases, with 12 bases between. CDR3 size: 15 residues. Germline CDR1 and CDR2: SGHDT and YYEEEE. The CDR3: CASSLGSRFDNEQFF. The CDR3 nucleotides are TGTGCCAGCAGCTTGGGTTCTAGGTTCGACAATGAGCAGTTCTTC.

The chain uses TRBV28 and TRBJ1-6; 7 nucleotides line up with TRBD1. The CDR3 is made up of 16 amino acids. Germline CDR1 and CDR2: MDHEN and SYDVKM. V gave up 6 bases and J gave up 8 bases; unmatched junction bases: 13. The CDR3 region has the DNA TGTGCCAGCAGCATTAACAGGGGCGGTGGTGATTCACCCCTCCACTTT. Protein: CASSINRGGGDSPLHF. The full variable domain, completed using reference TRBV28 and TRBJ1-6, is DVKVTQSSRYLVKRTGEKVFLECVQDMDHENMFWYRQDPGLGLRLIYFSYDVKMKEKGDIPEGYSVSREKKERFSLILESASTNQTSMYLCASSINRGGGDSPLHFGNGTRLTVT.

The V call is TRBV10-1, the J call TRBJ2-3; no clear D. The V and J ends lost 6 bases and 6 bases respectively, with 13 bases between them. The germline gives CDR1 WNHNN, CDR2 SYGVQD (reference sequence). This CDR3 spans 13 amino acids. CDR3 DNA: TGCGCCAGCAGCGCGACCTGGACGGATACGCAGTATTTT. Amino acids: CASSATWTDTQYF.

The chain carries TRBV7-3 and TRBJ2-3; weak D call: TRBD2 (5 bases). The V end lost 0 bases, the J end lost 2 bases, and 6 bases lay between the germline ends. This CDR3 region has 14 residues. Germline lookup yields CDR1 SGHTA and CDR2 FQGTGA. The chain's CDR3 is CASSLTRDTDTQYF. CDR3 nucleotides: TGTGCCAGCAGCTTAACCCGGGACACAGATACGCAGTATTTT.

This rearrangement joins TRBV25-1 to TRBJ1-3; D not certain. This CDR3 comprises 14 residues. Looked up from germline, CDR1 is MGHDK and CDR2 is SYGVNS. V shed 6 bases and J shed 4 bases, with 13 bases lying between them. Here the CDR3 reads CASSLAGSGNTIYF. The CDR3 nucleotides read TGTGCCAGCAGCCTAGCAGGTTCGGGAAACACCATATATTTT. Using reference TRBV25-1 and TRBJ1-3 for the parts outside the CDR3, the full variable domain is EADIYQTPRYLVIGTGKKITLECSQTMGHDKMYWYQQDPGMELHLIHYSYGVNSTEKGDLSSESTVSRIRTEHFPLTLESARPSHTSQYLCASSLAGSGNTIYFGEGSWLTVV.

The chain carries TRBV18 and TRBJ2-5, with 7 nucleotides matching TRBD2. The CDR3 extends over 15 amino acids. After removal of 0 bases from V and 0 bases from J, the junction contained 1 base not matched to a gene. Per germline, CDR1 KGHSH and CDR2 LQKENI. The CDR3 spells CASSPPGGYQETQYF. CDR3 nucleotide sequence: TGTGCCAGCTCACCACCGGGGGGGTACCAAGAGACCCAGTACTTC.

This rearrangement joins TRBV6-5 to TRBJ2-2; 10 positions agree with TRBD1. Trimming removed 5 bases from V and 7 bases from J; junction bases left unmatched: 7. CDR1 is MNHEY, CDR2 SVGAGI, per germline. The CDR3 spans 15 residues. The CDR3, as DNA: TGTGCCAGCAGTCGGGACAGGGGCATAGTCGGGGAGCTGTTTTTT. This gives the protein CASSRDRGIVGELFF.

This clone came up once. The chain joins TRBV7-2 to TRBJ2-3; D uncertain. Per germline, CDR1 SGHTA and CDR2 FQGNSA. V lost 2 bases and J lost 0, with 6 bases in between. The CDR3 has 14 amino acids. CDR3 sequence (DNA): TGTGCCAGCAGCTTACTCGGGAGCACAGATACGCAGTATTTT. This sequence encodes CASSLLGSTDTQYF.

V gene TRBV2 combines with J gene TRBJ1-6; 8 positions agree with TRBD1. V lost 6 bases to trimming and J lost 6 bases; unmatched junction nucleotides: 4. The CDR3 sequence is 14 residues long. In germline, CDR1 is SNHLY, CDR2 FYNNEI. For the CDR3, the DNA is TGTGCCAGCAGCGGGACAGGTCGTAATTCACCCCTCCACTTT. Protein: CASSGTGRNSPLHF.

The chain carries TRBV12-3 or TRBV12-4 and TRBJ1-1; 8 bases fit TRBD1. This CDR3 spans 13 amino acids. The V gene end was trimmed by 7 bases and the J gene end by 5 bases; junction bases not matched to a gene: 6. CDR3 sequence (DNA): TGTGCCAGCACTGACAGGGGATATACTGAAGCTTTCTTT. This sequence encodes CASTDRGYTEAFF.

This clone appeared once. This chain connects TRBV28 to TRBJ1-1; no firm D call. Trimming took 7 bases from V and 5 from J, leaving 11 bases between them. The germline V gene encodes CDR1 MDHEN and CDR2 SYDVKM. CDR3 length: 12 residues. CDR3 sequence (DNA): TGTGCCAGCACTCCCGGATGGACTGAAGCTTTCTTT. Translating gives CASTPGWTEAFF.

The chain joins TRBV9 to TRBJ2-1; 11 nucleotides align to TRBD2. V lost 2 bases to trimming and J lost 2 bases; unmatched junction nucleotides: 3. CDR1 and CDR2 (germline): SGDLS, YYNGEE. The CDR3 totals 16 residues. As DNA, the CDR3 is TGTGCCAGCAGCGTTCTAGCGGGGGGTACCTACAATGAGCAGTTCTTC. As protein: CASSVLAGGTYNEQFF.

This clone has only one observation. This chain uses TRBV15 with TRBJ1-2; 7 nucleotides align to TRBD1. Germline lookup yields CDR1 LNHNV and CDR2 YYDKDF (reference sequence). The CDR3 loop spans 13 amino acids. V dropped 4 bases and J dropped 7; count of bases not matched to a gene: 6. The CDR3 DNA is TGTGCCACCAGCACTAATACAGGGGCTGGCTACACCTTC. Protein: CATSTNTGAGYTF.

The chain has TRBV7-9 and TRBJ2-4; tentatively, D is TRBD2 (5 bases). Germline V lookup: CDR1 SEHNR, CDR2 FQNEAQ (reference sequence). The CDR3 covers 15 residues. V was shortened by 5 bases and J by 8 bases, with 19 bases between the two germline ends. The CDR3 loop is CASSPPGVGRDIQYF. Written as DNA, the CDR3 is TGTGCCAGCAGCCCCCCCGGGGTGGGCCGGGACATTCAGTACTTC.

The chain recombines TRBV7-6 with TRBJ2-3; 7 bases map to TRBD2. Germline CDR1 and CDR2: SGHVS and FNYEAQ. The V segment lost 0 bases and the J segment 0 bases; nucleotides outside the gene matches: 3. The CDR3 runs 16 residues. The DNA of the CDR3 is TGTGCCAGCAGCTTAGCGACTAGCTGGAGCACAGATACGCAGTATTTT. Its protein is CASSLATSWSTDTQYF.

The chain combines TRBV7-9 with TRBJ2-5, with a tentative D call TRBD2 (6 bases). The CDR3 has 14 amino acids. Trimming shortened V by 5 bases and J by 4 bases, and 14 bases separated the two germline ends. Per germline, CDR1 SEHNR and CDR2 FQNEAQ (reference sequence). The CDR3 nucleotides are TGTGCCAGCAGCCCCGAGCGGGTGGTAGAGACCCAGTACTTC. Translating gives CASSPERVVETQYF.

The V call is TRBV24-1, the J call TRBJ1-5; maybe TRBD1 (6 bases). Germline V gene sequence: CDR1 KGHDR, CDR2 SFDVKD. V lost 4 bases, J lost 10 bases, and 16 bases lay in between. The CDR3 loop spans 14 amino acids. The DNA of the CDR3 is TGTGCCACCAGTGAACATGGACAGTTTAGACCCCAGCATTTT. It is translated as CATSEHGQFRPQHF.